These 20 T cell receptor beta chains came from one sample sequenced in a study of blood T cell repertoires in COVID-19. Sequenced by immunoSEQ multiplex PCR; TCRdb stores in-frame clones only, minus some. The sample shows a few hundred thousand clones, around 82% of them seen only once. Sequenced material: PBMCs or T cells enriched from blood (not recorded which). The receptors were gathered from a woman aged 40-49 years with acute COVID-19.

This chain uses TRBV7-2 with TRBJ2-7; 10 bases match TRBD1. The CDR3 spans 16 residues. Germline-derived CDR1 and CDR2 are SGHTA and FQGNSA. V shed 4 bases, J shed 4 bases, and the junction held 10 bases outside the gene matches. The CDR3 protein is CASSSARTGGMYEQYF. CDR3 bases: TGTGCCAGCAGCTCCGCCCGGACAGGGGGAATGTACGAGCAGTACTTC.

The chain couples TRBV13 to TRBJ2-1; D may be TRBD1 (6 bases). V was shortened by 4 bases and J by 1 base, with 14 bases between the two germline ends. CDR3 length: 16 amino acids. Germline-derived CDR1 and CDR2 are PRHDT and FYEKMQ (reference sequence). The CDR3 protein is CASSSSDQGSYNEQFF. The DNA of the CDR3 is TGTGCCAGCAGCTCCTCCGACCAGGGGTCCTACAATGAGCAGTTCTTC.

This chain links TRBV4-1 with TRBJ1-1; D unresolved. Trimming cost V 0 bases and J 4 bases, with 9 bases left between them. The CDR3 consists of 14 residues. In germline, CDR1 is MGHRA, CDR2 YSYEKL. CDR3 in amino acids: CASSQDSVVTEAFF. The CDR3 nucleotides read TGCGCCAGCAGCCAAGACAGTGTGGTCACTGAAGCTTTCTTT.

About this clone: With a much larger clone just one base away, this may be a read error. The rearrangement joins TRBV11-3 to TRBJ1-1; the D is unclear. CDR1 is SGHNT, CDR2 YENEEA, per germline. The germline V and J ends were trimmed by 3 bases and 0 bases, with 5 bases remaining between them. The CDR3 length is 13 residues. CDR3 sequence: CASSFSLNTEAFF. The CDR3 DNA reads TGTGCCAGCAGCTTTAGTCTGAACACTGAAGCTTTCTTT.

The chain employs TRBV28 and TRBJ2-3, with 8 bases matching TRBD2. The germline V gene has CDR1 MDHEN and CDR2 SYDVKM. This CDR3 comprises 15 residues. J gave up 5 bases and V 4 bases, and 8 bases lay outside the gene matches. The CDR3 here is CASSSQRLAQDTQYF. CDR3 nucleotides: TGTGCCAGCAGTTCCCAGCGACTAGCGCAAGATACGCAGTATTTT.

The V and J genes are TRBV25-1 and TRBJ2-7, with D perhaps TRBD2 (6 bases). The germline V gene has CDR1 MGHDK and CDR2 SYGVNS. This CDR3 is 15 amino acids long. V was cut by 1 base and J by 3 bases, with 13 bases left in between. The CDR3 region has the DNA TGTGCCAGCAGTGAATGTGGACTACCAAACTACGAGCAGTACTTC. Translation gives CASSECGLPNYEQYF.

This clone turned up a few times. The V gene is TRBV6-2 or TRBV6-3, the J gene TRBJ2-3; unclear D gene. V gave up 4 bases and J gave up 6 bases, with 8 bases separating them. The CDR3 is 12 residues long. Looked up from germline, CDR1 is MNHEY and CDR2 is SVGEGT. CDR3: CASSFPLDTQYF. The CDR3 DNA reads TGTGCCAGCAGTTTCCCGTTGGATACGCAGTATTTT.

The chain couples TRBV5-1 to TRBJ2-1; D perhaps matches TRBD2 (5 bases). The CDR3 runs 15 residues. The germline V and J ends were trimmed by 0 bases and 0 bases, with 7 bases remaining between them. Germline loops: CDR1 SGHRS, CDR2 YFSETQ. CDR3 protein: CASSLGENSYNEQFF. As DNA, the CDR3 is TGCGCCAGCAGCTTGGGGGAGAACTCCTACAATGAGCAGTTCTTC. Filled out from reference TRBV5-1 and TRBJ2-1, the complete variable domain reads KAGVTQTPRYLIKTRGQQVTLSCSPISGHRSVSWYQQTPGQGLQFLFEYFSETQRNKGNFPGRFSGRQFSNSRSEMNVSTLELGDSALYLCASSLGENSYNEQFFGPGTRLTVL.

This clone was detected only a few times. DNA of the CDR3: TGTGCCAGCACCCAGGGACTCCCGCCTGGTGGCTACACCTTC. It specifies CASTQGLPPGGYTF. The genes are TRBV7-3 and TRBJ1-2, with D possibly TRBD1 on 5 matching bases. Germline assignment: CDR1 SGHTA and CDR2 FQGTGA. V lost 7 bases and J lost 7, with 19 bases in between. The CDR3 runs to 14 residues.

The chain employs TRBV7-6 and TRBJ1-1, with a possible D match to TRBD1 (5 bases). CDR1 and CDR2 from the germline V gene are SGHVS and FNYEAQ. V was shortened by 4 bases and J by 4 bases, with 28 bases between the two germline ends. This CDR3 is 19 amino acids long. The CDR3 DNA is TGTGCCAGCAGCTCGCCCCGAAACCCCAACCGGGGAGGGGTCACTGAAGCTTTCTTT. Residues: CASSSPRNPNRGGVTEAFF.

The table lists this clone with a count of one. J is TRBJ1-4 and V is TRBV30; TRBD1 matches 8 bases. There are 13 residues in the CDR3. Germline trimming cut 6 bases from V and 3 bases from J; bases unmatched to any gene: 3. Germline CDR1 GTSNPN, CDR2 SVGIG (reference sequence). CDR3 DNA: TGTGCCTGCGGACAGGGTTCTAATGAAAAACTGTTTTTT. Its translation is CACGQGSNEKLFF.

The chain combines TRBV29-1 with TRBJ1-1; perhaps TRBD1 as D (6 bases). This CDR3 spans 13 amino acids. V was cut by 7 bases and J by 0 bases, with 12 bases left in between. CDR1 is SQVTM and CDR2 is ANQGSEA in the germline V gene. The CDR3 spells CSAQGQMNTEAFF. CDR3 coding DNA: TGCAGCGCCCAGGGACAAATGAACACTGAAGCTTTCTTT.

This chain links TRBV2 with TRBJ1-2; TRBD1 agrees at 9 bases. The CDR3 has 13 residues. V shed 7 bases, J shed 4 bases, and the junction held 4 bases outside the gene matches. Per germline, CDR1 SNHLY and CDR2 FYNNEI. The CDR3 loop is CASTMTGGYGYTF. CDR3 bases: TGTGCCAGCACCATGACAGGGGGCTATGGCTACACCTTC.

The chain joins TRBV11-3 to TRBJ1-1, with D perhaps matching TRBD1 (5 bases). The CDR3 runs 13 residues. Germline V gene sequence: CDR1 SGHNT, CDR2 YENEEA. Trimming pared 5 bases from V and 1 base from J, leaving 8 bases between. Here the CDR3 reads CASSRGENTEAFF. Here the CDR3 DNA reads TGTGCCAGCAGCCGGGGGGAGAACACTGAAGCTTTCTTT.

The CDR3 DNA reads TGTGCCAGCTCACCCCCTAGACAGGGTCGCACTGAAGCTTTCTTT. This gives the protein CASSPPRQGRTEAFF. The chain carries TRBV18 and TRBJ1-1; 7 nucleotides align to TRBD1. Losses at the gene ends were 3 bases for V and 4 bases for J; bases not matched to a gene: 8. CDR3 length equals 15 residues. CDR1 KGHSH and CDR2 LQKENI come from the germline V gene. The full variable domain, in which reference TRBV18 and TRBJ1-1 provide the parts outside the CDR3, is NAGVMQNPRHLVRRRGQEARLRCSPMKGHSHVYWYRQLPEEGLKFMVYLQKENIIDESGMPKERFSAEFPKEGPSILRIQQVVRGDSAAYFCASSPPRQGRTEAFFGQGTRLTVV.

This clone was recorded once. V usage is TRBV2 and J usage is TRBJ1-2; TRBD1 aligns across 9 bases. Per the germline V gene, CDR1 is SNHLY and CDR2 is FYNNEI. The CDR3 has 12 residues. The V segment lost 6 bases and the J segment 7 bases; nucleotides outside the gene matches: 3. This CDR3 is CASRGTGLGYTF. The DNA of the CDR3 is TGTGCCAGCAGGGGGACAGGGCTTGGCTACACCTTC. Variable domain in full (rest from reference TRBV2 and TRBJ1-2): EPEVTQTPSHQVTQMGQEVILRCVPISNHLYFYWYRQILGQKVEFLVSFYNNEISEKSEIFDDQFSVERPDGSNFTLKIRSTKLEDSAMYFCASRGTGLGYTFGSGTRLTVV.

V and J are TRBV9 and TRBJ2-6; 9 bases map to TRBD1. Germline V gives CDR1 SGDLS, CDR2 YYNGEE. CDR3 length equals 17 residues. With 0 bases clipped from V and 0 bases from J, the junction kept 1 base outside the gene matches. The CDR3 spells CASSVVTGGSGANVLTF. The CDR3 DNA reads as TGTGCCAGCAGCGTAGTGACAGGGGGCTCTGGGGCCAACGTCCTGACTTTC.

DNA for the CDR3: TGTGCCAGTAGTGACAGGGGGCTCGAGCAGTACTTC. Protein product: CASSDRGLEQYF. The genes are TRBV19 and TRBJ2-7; 10 nucleotides line up with TRBD1. The CDR3 extends over 12 amino acids. Losses at the gene ends were 5 bases for V and 6 bases for J; bases not matched to a gene: 1. The germline V gene has CDR1 LNHDA and CDR2 SQIVND (reference sequence).

In this sample, this clone turned up once. This chain joins TRBV3-1 (or the pseudogene TRBV3-2) and TRBJ2-7; 7 nucleotides agree with TRBD2. The CDR3 consists of 15 residues. CDR1 LGHDT and CDR2 YNNKEL come from the germline V gene (reference sequence). Trimming at V came to 0 bases and at J to 4 bases, leaving 6 bases not matched to a gene. The DNA for the CDR3 is TGTGCCAGCAGCCAAGAGGGCGGGAGAAGGTACGAGCAGTACTTC. Protein: CASSQEGGRRYEQYF.

The V and J genes are TRBV6-4 and TRBJ1-1, with 7 bases matching TRBD1. Germline CDR1 reads MRHNA; CDR2 reads SNTAGT. CDR3 length: 14 residues. V trimming: 4 bases; J trimming: 5 bases; junction bases outside the gene matches: 7. The CDR3 protein is CASSARQGGTEAFF. CDR3 in DNA: TGTGCCAGCAGTGCCAGACAGGGCGGAACTGAAGCTTTCTTT.